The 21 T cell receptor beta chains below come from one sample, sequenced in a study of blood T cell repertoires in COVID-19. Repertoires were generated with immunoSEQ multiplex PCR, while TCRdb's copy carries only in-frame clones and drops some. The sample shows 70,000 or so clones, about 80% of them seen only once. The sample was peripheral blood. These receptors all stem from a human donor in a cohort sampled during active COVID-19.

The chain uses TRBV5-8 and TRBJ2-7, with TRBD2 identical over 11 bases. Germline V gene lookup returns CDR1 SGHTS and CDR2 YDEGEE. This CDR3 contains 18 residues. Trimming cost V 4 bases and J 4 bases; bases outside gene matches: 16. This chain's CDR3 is CASSLHIGALAGGYEQYF. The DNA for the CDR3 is TGTGCCAGCAGCCTACATATTGGGGCTCTAGCGGGAGGTTACGAGCAGTACTTC.

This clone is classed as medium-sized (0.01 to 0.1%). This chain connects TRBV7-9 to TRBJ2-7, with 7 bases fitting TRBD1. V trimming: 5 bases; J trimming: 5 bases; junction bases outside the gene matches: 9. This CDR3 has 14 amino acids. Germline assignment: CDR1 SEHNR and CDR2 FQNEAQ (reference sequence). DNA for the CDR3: TGTGCCAGCAGCCAGACAGGGAGTCTCAACGAGCAGTACTTC. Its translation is CASSQTGSLNEQYF. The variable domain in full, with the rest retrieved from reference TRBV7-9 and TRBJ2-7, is DTGVSQNPRHKITKRGQNVTFRCDPISEHNRLYWYRQTLGQGPEFLTYFQNEAQLEKSRLLSDRFSAERPKGSFSTLEIQRTEQGDSAMYLCASSQTGSLNEQYFGPGTRLTVT.

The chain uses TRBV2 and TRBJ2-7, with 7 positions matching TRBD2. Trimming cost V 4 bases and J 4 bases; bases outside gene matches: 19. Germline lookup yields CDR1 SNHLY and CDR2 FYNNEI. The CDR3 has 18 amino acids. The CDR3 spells CASSGWSSGTNLSYEQYF. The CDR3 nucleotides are TGTGCCAGCAGTGGGTGGTCATCCGGGACTAACCTTTCGTACGAGCAGTACTTC.

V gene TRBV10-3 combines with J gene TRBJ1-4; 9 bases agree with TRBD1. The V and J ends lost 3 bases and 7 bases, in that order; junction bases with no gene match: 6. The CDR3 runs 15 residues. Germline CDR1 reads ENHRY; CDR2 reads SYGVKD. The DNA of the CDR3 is TGTGCCATCAGTGACGAGACAGGGGGGCGTGAAAAACTGTTTTTT. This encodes CAISDETGGREKLFF.

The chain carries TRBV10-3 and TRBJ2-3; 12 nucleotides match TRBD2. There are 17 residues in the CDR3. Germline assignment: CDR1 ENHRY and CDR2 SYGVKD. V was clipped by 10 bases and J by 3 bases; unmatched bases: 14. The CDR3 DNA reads TGTGCCACACAGGGCCGCCTGACTAGCGGGAGAACAGATACGCAGTATTTT. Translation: CATQGRLTSGRTDTQYF.

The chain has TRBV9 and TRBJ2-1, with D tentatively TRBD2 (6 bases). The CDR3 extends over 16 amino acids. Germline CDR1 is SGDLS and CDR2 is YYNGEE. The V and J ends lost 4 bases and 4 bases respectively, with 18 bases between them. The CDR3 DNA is TGTGCCAGCAGCACGCGACTAGTTTTTATTTACAATGAGCAGTTCTTC. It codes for CASSTRLVFIYNEQFF.

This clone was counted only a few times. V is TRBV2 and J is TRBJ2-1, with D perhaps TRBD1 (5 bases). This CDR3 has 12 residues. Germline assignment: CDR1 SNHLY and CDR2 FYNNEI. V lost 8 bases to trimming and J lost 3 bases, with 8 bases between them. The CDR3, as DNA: TGTGCCAGCGGACAATACTACAATGAGCAGTTCTTC. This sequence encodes CASGQYYNEQFF.

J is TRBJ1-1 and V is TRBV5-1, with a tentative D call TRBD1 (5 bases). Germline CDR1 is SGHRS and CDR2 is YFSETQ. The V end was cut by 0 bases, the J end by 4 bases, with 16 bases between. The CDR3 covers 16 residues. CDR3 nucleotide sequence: TGCGCCAGCAGCTTGGGTTGGGGGGAAGGGAGCACTGAAGCTTTCTTT. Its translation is CASSLGWGEGSTEAFF.

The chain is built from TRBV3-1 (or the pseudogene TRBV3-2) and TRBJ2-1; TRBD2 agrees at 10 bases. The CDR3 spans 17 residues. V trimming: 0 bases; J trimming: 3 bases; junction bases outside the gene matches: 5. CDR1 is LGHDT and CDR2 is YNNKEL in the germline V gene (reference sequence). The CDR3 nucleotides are TGTGCCAGCAGCCAAGATCTAACTAGCGGGGTCTACAATGAGCAGTTCTTC. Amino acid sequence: CASSQDLTSGVYNEQFF.

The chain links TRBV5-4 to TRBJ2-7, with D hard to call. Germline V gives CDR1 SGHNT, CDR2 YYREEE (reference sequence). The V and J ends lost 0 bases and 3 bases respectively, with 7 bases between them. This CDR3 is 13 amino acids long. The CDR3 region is CASSLGGNYEQYF. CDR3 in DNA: TGTGCCAGCAGCTTGGGAGGAAACTACGAGCAGTACTTC.

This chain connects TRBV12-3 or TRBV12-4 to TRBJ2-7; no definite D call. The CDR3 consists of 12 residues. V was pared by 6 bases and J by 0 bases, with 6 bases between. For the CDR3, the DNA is TGTGCCAGCAGGTCGAGCTCCTACGAGCAGTACTTC. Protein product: CASRSSSYEQYF.

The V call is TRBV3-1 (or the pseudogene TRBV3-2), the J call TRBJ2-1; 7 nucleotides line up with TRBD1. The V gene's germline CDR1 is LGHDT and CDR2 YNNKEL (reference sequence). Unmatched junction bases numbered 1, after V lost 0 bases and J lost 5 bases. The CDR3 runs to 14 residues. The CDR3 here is CASSQDDRDNEQFF. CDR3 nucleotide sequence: TGTGCCAGCAGCCAAGACGACAGGGACAATGAGCAGTTCTTC.

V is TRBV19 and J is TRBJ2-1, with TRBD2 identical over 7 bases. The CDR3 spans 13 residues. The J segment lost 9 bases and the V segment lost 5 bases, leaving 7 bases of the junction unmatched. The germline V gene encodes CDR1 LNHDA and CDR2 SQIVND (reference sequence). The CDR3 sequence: CASSLQTSIEQFF. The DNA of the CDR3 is TGTGCCAGTAGTCTACAGACTAGCATTGAGCAGTTCTTC.

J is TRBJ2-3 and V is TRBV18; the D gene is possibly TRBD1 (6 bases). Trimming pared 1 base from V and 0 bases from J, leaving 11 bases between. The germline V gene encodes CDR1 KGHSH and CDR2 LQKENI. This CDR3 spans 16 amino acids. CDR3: CASSPLLQGSTDTQYF. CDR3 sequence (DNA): TGTGCCAGCTCACCACTTTTACAGGGAAGCACAGATACGCAGTATTTT.

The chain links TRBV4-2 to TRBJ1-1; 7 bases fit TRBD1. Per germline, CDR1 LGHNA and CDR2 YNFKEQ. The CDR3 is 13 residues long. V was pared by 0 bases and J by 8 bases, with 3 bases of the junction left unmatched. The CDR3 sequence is CASSQDRDREAFF. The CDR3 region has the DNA TGTGCCAGCAGCCAAGATCGGGACAGAGAAGCTTTCTTT.

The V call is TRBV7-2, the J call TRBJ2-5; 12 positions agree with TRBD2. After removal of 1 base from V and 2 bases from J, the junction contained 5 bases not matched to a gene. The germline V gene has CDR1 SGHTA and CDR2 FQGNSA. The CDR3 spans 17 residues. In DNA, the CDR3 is TGTGCCAGCAGCTTAGGAGCACTAGCGGGAGGACAAGAGACCCAGTACTTC. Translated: CASSLGALAGGQETQYF.

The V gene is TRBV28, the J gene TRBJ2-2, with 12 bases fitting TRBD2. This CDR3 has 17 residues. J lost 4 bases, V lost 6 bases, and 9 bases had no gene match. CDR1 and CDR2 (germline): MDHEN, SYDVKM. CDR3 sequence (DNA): TGTGCCAGCAGCGTGCTAGCGGGGGGGCGAATCACCGGGGAGCTGTTTTTT. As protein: CASSVLAGGRITGELFF.

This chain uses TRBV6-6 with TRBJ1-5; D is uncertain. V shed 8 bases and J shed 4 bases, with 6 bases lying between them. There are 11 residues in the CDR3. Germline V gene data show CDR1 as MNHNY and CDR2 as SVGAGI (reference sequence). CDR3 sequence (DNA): TGTGCCAGCTCGTCGAATCAGCCCCAGCATTTT. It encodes CASSSNQPQHF.

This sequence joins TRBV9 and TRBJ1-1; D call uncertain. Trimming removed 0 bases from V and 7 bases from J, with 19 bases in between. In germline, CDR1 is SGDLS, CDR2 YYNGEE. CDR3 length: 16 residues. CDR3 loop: CASSVGPLREHLEAFF. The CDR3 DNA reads TGTGCCAGCAGCGTAGGTCCGTTGAGGGAACACCTTGAAGCTTTCTTT. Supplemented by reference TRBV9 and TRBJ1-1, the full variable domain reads DSGVTQTPKHLITATGQRVTLRCSPRSGDLSVYWYQQSLDQGLQFLIQYYNGEERAKGNILERFSAQQFPDLHSELNLSSLELGDSALYFCASSVGPLREHLEAFFGQGTRLTVV.

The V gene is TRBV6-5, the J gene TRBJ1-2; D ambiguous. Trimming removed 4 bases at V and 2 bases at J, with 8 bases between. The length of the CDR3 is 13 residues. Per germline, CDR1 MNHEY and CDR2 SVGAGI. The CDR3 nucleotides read TGTGCCAGCAGTTTTGAGCTCAACTATGGCTACACCTTC. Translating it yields CASSFELNYGYTF.

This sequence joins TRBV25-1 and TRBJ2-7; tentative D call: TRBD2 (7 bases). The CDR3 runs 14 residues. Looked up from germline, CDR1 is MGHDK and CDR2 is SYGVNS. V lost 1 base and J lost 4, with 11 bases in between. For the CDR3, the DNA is TGTGCCAGCAGTGAATGGGGGGGGCAGTACGAGCAGTACTTC. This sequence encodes CASSEWGGQYEQYF.